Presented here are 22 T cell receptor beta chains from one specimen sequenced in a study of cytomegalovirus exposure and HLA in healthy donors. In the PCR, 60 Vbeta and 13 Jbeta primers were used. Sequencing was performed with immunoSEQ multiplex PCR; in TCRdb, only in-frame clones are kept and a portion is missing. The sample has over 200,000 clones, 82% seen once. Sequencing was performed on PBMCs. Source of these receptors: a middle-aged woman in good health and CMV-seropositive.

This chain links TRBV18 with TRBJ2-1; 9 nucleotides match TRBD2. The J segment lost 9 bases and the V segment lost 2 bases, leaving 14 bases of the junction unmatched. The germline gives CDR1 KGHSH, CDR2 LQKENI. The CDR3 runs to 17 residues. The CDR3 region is CASSPFPAGGRMSEQFF. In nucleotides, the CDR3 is TGTGCCAGCTCACCATTCCCAGCGGGAGGTAGGATGAGTGAGCAGTTCTTC.

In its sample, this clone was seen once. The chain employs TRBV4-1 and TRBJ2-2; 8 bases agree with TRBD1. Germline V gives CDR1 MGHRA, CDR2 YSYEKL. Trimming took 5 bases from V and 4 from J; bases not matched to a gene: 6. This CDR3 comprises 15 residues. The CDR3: CASSVGQGATGELFF. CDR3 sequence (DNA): TGCGCCAGCAGCGTGGGGCAGGGGGCCACCGGGGAGCTGTTTTTT.

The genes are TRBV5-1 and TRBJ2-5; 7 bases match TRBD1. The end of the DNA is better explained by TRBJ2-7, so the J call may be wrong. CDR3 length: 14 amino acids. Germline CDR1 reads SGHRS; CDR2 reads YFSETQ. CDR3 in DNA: TGCGCCAGCAGCCCTCAGACAGGGATGGACGAGCAGTACTTC. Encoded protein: CASSPQTGMDEQYF.

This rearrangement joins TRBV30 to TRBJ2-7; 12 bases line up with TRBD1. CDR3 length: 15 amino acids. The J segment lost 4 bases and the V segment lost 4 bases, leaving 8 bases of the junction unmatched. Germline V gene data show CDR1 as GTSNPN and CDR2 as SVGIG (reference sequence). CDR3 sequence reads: CAWTPRDRGPYEQYF. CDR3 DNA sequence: TGTGCCTGGACGCCCCGGGACAGGGGGCCATACGAGCAGTACTTC. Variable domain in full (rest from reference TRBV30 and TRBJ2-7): SQTIHQWPATLVQPVGSPLSLECTVEGTSNPNLYWYRQAAGRGLQLLFYSVGIGQISSEVPQNLSASRPQDRQFILSSKKLLLSDSGFYLCAWTPRDRGPYEQYFGPGTRLTVT.

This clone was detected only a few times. The CDR3 here is CSVVGREGPPYEQYF. The CDR3, as DNA: TGCAGCGTTGTTGGGCGGGAGGGCCCTCCCTACGAGCAGTACTTC. The V call is TRBV29-1, the J call TRBJ2-5, with 9 bases fitting TRBD2. The DNA end is a closer match to TRBJ2-7, so the J assignment may be wrong. Germline V CDR1 and CDR2: SQVTM, ANQGSEA. There are 15 residues in the CDR3.

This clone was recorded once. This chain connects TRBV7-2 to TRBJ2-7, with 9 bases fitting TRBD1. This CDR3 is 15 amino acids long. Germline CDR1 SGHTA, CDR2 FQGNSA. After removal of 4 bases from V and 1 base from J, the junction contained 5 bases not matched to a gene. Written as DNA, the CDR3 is TGTGCCAGCAGCTACGGGACAGGGCTATCCTACGAGCAGTACTTC. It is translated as CASSYGTGLSYEQYF.

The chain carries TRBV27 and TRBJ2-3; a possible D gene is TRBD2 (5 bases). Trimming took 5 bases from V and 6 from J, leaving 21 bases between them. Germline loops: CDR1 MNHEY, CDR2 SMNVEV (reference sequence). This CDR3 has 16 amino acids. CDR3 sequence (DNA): TGTGCCAGCAGTCCAAGAACTAGAATCAGAGGGGATACGCAGTATTTT. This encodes CASSPRTRIRGDTQYF.

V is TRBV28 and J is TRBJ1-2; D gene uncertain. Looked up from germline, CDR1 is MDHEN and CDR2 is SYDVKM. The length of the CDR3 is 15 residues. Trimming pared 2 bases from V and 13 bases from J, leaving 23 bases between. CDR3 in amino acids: CASSLTPGVLLGCTF. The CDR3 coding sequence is TGTGCCAGCAGTTTAACGCCCGGGGTTTTACTGGGGTGCACCTTC.

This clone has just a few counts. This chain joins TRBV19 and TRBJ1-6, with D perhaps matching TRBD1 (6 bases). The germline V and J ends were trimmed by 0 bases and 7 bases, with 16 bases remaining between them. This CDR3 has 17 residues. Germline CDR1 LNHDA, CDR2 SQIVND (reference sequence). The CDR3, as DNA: TGTGCCAGTAGTATAGAGGGGGGGAACAGGGCGAATTCACCCCTCCACTTT. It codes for CASSIEGGNRANSPLHF.

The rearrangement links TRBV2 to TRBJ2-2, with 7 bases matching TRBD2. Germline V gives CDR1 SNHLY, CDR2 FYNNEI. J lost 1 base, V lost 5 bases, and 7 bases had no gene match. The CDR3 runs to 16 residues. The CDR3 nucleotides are TGTGCCAGCAGTAGTCCTAGCGGACAGAACACCGGGGAGCTGTTTTTT. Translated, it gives CASSSPSGQNTGELFF.

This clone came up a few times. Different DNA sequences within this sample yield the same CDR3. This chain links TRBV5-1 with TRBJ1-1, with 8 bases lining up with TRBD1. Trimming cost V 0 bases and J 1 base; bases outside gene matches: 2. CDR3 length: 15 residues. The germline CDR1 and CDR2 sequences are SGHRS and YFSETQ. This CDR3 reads CASSLDGQGNTEAFF. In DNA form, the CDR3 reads TGCGCCAGCAGCTTGGACGGACAGGGGAACACTGAAGCTTTCTTT. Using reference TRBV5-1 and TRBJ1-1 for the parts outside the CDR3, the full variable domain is KAGVTQTPRYLIKTRGQQVTLSCSPISGHRSVSWYQQTPGQGLQFLFEYFSETQRNKGNFPGRFSGRQFSNSRSEMNVSTLELGDSALYLCASSLDGQGNTEAFFGQGTRLTVV.

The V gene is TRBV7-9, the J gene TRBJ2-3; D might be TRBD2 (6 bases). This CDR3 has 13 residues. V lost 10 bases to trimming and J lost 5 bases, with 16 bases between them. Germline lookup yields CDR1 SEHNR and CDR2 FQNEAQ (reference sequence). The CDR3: CATRAGQVDTQYF. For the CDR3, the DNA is TGTGCCACTCGGGCGGGGCAAGTAGATACGCAGTATTTT. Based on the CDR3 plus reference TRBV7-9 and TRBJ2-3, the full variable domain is DTGVSQNPRHKITKRGQNVTFRCDPISEHNRLYWYRQTLGQGPEFLTYFQNEAQLEKSRLLSDRFSAERPKGSFSTLEIQRTEQGDSAMYLCATRAGQVDTQYFGPGTRLTVL.

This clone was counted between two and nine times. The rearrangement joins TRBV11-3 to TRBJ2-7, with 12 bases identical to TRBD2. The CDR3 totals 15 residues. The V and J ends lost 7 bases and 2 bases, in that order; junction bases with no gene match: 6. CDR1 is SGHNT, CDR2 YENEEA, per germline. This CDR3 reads CASTLTSGSPYEQYF. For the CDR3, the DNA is TGTGCCAGCACCCTGACTAGCGGGAGCCCCTACGAGCAGTACTTC.

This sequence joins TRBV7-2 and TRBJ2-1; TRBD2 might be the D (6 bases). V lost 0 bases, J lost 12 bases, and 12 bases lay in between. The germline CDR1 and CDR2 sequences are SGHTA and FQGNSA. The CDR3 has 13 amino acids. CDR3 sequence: CASSLAAGSRQFF. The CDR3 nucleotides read TGTGCCAGCAGCTTAGCGGCGGGGTCCAGGCAGTTCTTC.

Here the CDR3 DNA reads TGTGCCAGCGAACGGGCCTACGAGCAGTACTTC. It encodes CASERAYEQYF. The chain employs TRBV6-5 and TRBJ2-7; no definite D call. V lost 8 bases and J lost 2, with 7 bases in between. CDR1 is MNHEY and CDR2 is SVGAGI in the germline V gene. The CDR3 extends over 11 amino acids.

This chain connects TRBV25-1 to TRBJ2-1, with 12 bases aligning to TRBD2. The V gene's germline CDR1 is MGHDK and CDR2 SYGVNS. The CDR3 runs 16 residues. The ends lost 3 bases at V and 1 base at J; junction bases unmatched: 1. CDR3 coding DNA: TGTGCCAGCAGTGACGGACTAGCGGGGTCCTACAATGAGCAGTTCTTC. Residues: CASSDGLAGSYNEQFF. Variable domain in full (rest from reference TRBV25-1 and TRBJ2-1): EADIYQTPRYLVIGTGKKITLECSQTMGHDKMYWYQQDPGMELHLIHYSYGVNSTEKGDLSSESTVSRIRTEHFPLTLESARPSHTSQYLCASSDGLAGSYNEQFFGPGTRLTVL.

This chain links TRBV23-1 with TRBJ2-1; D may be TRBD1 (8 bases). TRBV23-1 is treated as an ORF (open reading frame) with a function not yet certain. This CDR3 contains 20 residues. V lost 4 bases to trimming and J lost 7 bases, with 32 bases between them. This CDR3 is CASSLNQGTGQGRVMNEQFF. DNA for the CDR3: TGCGCCAGCAGTCTTAATCAGGGGACAGGTCAGGGGAGGGTCATGAATGAGCAGTTCTTC.

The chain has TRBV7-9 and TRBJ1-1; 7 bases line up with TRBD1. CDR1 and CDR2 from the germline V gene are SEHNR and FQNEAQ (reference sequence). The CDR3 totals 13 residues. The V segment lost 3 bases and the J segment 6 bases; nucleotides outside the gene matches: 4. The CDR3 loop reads CASSLQGEAEAFF. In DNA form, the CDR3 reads TGTGCCAGCAGCTTGCAGGGGGAGGCTGAAGCTTTCTTT.

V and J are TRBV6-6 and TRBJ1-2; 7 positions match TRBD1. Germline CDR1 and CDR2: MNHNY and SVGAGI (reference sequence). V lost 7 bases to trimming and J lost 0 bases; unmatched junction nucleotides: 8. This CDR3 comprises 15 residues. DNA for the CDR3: TGTGCCAGCACCATAACAGGGGAGTCTAACTATGGCTACACCTTC. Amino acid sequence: CASTITGESNYGYTF.

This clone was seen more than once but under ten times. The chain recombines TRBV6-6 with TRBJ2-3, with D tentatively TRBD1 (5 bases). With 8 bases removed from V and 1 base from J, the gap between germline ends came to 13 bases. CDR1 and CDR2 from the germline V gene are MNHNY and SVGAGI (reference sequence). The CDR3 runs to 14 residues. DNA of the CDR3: TGTGCCAGCCAGAAGGGGCAGGGCACAGATACGCAGTATTTT. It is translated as CASQKGQGTDTQYF.

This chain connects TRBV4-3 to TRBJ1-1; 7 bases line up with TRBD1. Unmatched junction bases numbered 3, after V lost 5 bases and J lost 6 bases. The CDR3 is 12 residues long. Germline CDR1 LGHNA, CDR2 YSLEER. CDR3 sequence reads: CASSLGGAEAFF. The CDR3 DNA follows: TGCGCCAGCAGCTTAGGGGGCGCTGAAGCTTTCTTT.

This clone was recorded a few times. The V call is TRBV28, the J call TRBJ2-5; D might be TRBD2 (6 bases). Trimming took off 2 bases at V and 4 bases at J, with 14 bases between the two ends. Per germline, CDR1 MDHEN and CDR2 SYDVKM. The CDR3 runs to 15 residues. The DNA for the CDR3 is TGTGCCAGCAGTTTAGTGAGTAGCGGAGGAGAGACCCAGTACTTC. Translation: CASSLVSSGGETQYF. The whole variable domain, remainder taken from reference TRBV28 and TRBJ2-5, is DVKVTQSSRYLVKRTGEKVFLECVQDMDHENMFWYRQDPGLGLRLIYFSYDVKMKEKGDIPEGYSVSREKKERFSLILESASTNQTSMYLCASSLVSSGGETQYFGPGTRLLVL.